These 13 T cell receptor beta chains originate from one sample sequenced in a study of blood T cells in healthy people across ages. Using a J-beta primer mix together with a sample-barcoded 5' primer, a second PCR was run for roughly 7 to 12 cycles. MiXCR, run by TCRdb on the 5' RACE reads, gives a single entry per CDR3 protein. The sample records roughly 560,000 distinct CDR3 sequences, 20% to 30% being singletons. In addition, the sample was reused for a study of T cells of mothers and their children.

Sequenced: blood. These receptors were obtained from a boy aged 10-17 years in good health.

This chain uses TRBV27 with TRBJ2-5, with unresolved D. CDR3 length equals 13 residues. V was pared by 8 bases and J by 2 bases, with 12 bases between. Germline CDR1 reads MNHEY; CDR2 reads SMNVEV (reference sequence). Written as DNA, the CDR3 is TGTGCCAGCGCTCCCCGGAGACAAGAGACCCAGTACTTC. Protein sequence: CASAPRRQETQYF.

This clonotype was detected only a few times. For the CDR3, the DNA is TGCAGTGCTAGCGACGGCTACAATGAGCAGTTCTTC. Its translation is CSASDGYNEQFF. The chain has TRBV20-1 and TRBJ2-5, with unresolved D. The J call may be incorrect, as the DNA end agrees better with TRBJ2-1. In germline, CDR1 is DFQATT, CDR2 SNEGSKA (reference sequence). This CDR3 contains 12 residues.

The J gene is TRBJ2-2, the V gene TRBV7-2; TRBD2 agrees at 14 bases. The junction had 5 bases not matched to a gene; V was cut back by 1 base and J by 4 bases. Per germline, CDR1 SGHTA and CDR2 FQGNSA. The CDR3 has 18 residues. This CDR3 is CASSLGGLAGVSTGELFF. CDR3 sequence (DNA): TGTGCCAGCAGCTTAGGGGGACTAGCGGGAGTTAGCACCGGGGAGCTGTTTTTT.

This chain uses TRBV24-1 with TRBJ2-1, with 8 bases matching TRBD2. The CDR3 has 15 amino acids. After removal of 6 bases from V and 9 bases from J, the junction contained 12 bases not matched to a gene. CDR1 and CDR2 (germline): KGHDR, SFDVKD. The CDR3 sequence: CATSPSGGPTGEQFF. Written as DNA, the CDR3 is TGTGCCACCAGTCCAAGCGGGGGCCCCACTGGTGAGCAGTTCTTC.

This clonotype was seen a few times. The V call is TRBV27, the J call TRBJ1-5; perhaps TRBD1 as D (6 bases). V dropped 8 bases and J dropped 4 bases, with 18 bases sitting between them. Germline CDR1 is MNHEY and CDR2 is SMNVEV (reference sequence). The CDR3 sequence is 15 residues long. The CDR3 nucleotides read TGTGCCAGCCGGAGTCAGGGGCTCGGGAATCAGCCCCAGCATTTT. It yields the protein CASRSQGLGNQPQHF.

The rearrangement joins TRBV28 to TRBJ2-5, with D maybe TRBD2 (6 bases). The DNA end is more similar to TRBJ2-1, so the J call may be wrong. In germline, CDR1 is MDHEN, CDR2 SYDVKM. The CDR3 length is 15 residues. The CDR3 DNA follows: TGTGCCAGCAGTTCCCCGGGAGAGCATTACAATGAGCAGTTCTTC. Its protein product is CASSSPGEHYNEQFF.

This clonotype was counted between two and nine times. The V gene is TRBV7-2, the J gene TRBJ2-3; 7 bases map to TRBD1. CDR3 length equals 18 residues. CDR1 SGHTA and CDR2 FQGNSA come from the germline V gene. With 5 bases clipped from V and 4 bases from J, the junction kept 18 bases outside the gene matches. In DNA, the CDR3 is TGTGCCAGCAGCCCCCACCGCGGTCGACAGGGTGGGGCAGATACGCAGTATTTT. Protein: CASSPHRGRQGGADTQYF.

This clonotype occurred a few times. At one end, the junction sequence differs from germline, possibly due to a read error. The chain links TRBV2 to TRBJ2-5, with 9 bases matching TRBD1. CDR1 SNHLY and CDR2 FYNNEI come from the germline V gene. The CDR3 runs 15 residues. The CDR3 DNA reads as TGTGCCAGCAGTGAAAGCGGGACAGGGTGGGACGGCCACCTCTTC. The encoded protein is CASSESGTGWDGHLF.

The chain carries TRBV21-1 and TRBJ2-5; the table names TRBD1, a call not compared with the DNA. The J call may be mistaken, given a closer DNA end match to TRBJ2-7. TRBV21-1 is an annotated pseudogene. The CDR3 is 19 amino acids. The CDR3 is CASSNLGREDRGWNYEQYF. DNA for the CDR3: TGTGCCAGCAGCAACCTCGGGAGGGAGGACAGGGGTTGGAACTACGAGCAGTACTTC.

This clonotype was seen only a few times. The rearrangement uses TRBV25-1 and TRBJ2-7; no firm D call. The germline V gene has CDR1 MGHDK and CDR2 SYGVNS. V lost 2 bases to trimming and J lost 3 bases, with 11 bases between them. The CDR3 consists of 14 residues. The CDR3 DNA sequence: TGTGCCAGCAGTGAAGTGGGCAATGGCTACGAGCAGTACTTC. As protein: CASSEVGNGYEQYF.

The chain has TRBV12-3 or TRBV12-4 and TRBJ2-7, with 10 bases identical to TRBD2. Trimming took 6 bases from V and 0 from J; bases not matched to a gene: 5. The CDR3 extends over 15 amino acids. CDR3 amino acids: CASSLTSGTSYEQYF. The CDR3 DNA follows: TGTGCCAGCAGCCTAACTAGCGGGACCTCCTACGAGCAGTACTTC.

In its sample, this clonotype was seen many times. The chain has TRBV19 and TRBJ1-1; D is unclear. The V gene's germline CDR1 is LNHDA and CDR2 SQIVND (reference sequence). There are 12 residues in the CDR3. The ends were cut back, 5 bases at V and 8 bases at J, with 12 bases in the middle. CDR3 amino acids: CASSDRLGEAFF. The CDR3 nucleotides are TGTGCCAGTAGTGACCGCCTCGGCGAAGCTTTCTTT.

This clonotype occurred many times. The gene calls are TRBV5-1 and TRBJ2-7, with D possibly matching TRBD2 (5 bases). Trimming pared 5 bases from V and 3 bases from J, leaving 6 bases between. Germline V gives CDR1 SGHRS, CDR2 YFSETQ. The CDR3 loop spans 11 amino acids. This CDR3 is CASRGSYEQYF. The CDR3 bases are TGCGCCAGCAGGGGGAGCTACGAGCAGTACTTC.